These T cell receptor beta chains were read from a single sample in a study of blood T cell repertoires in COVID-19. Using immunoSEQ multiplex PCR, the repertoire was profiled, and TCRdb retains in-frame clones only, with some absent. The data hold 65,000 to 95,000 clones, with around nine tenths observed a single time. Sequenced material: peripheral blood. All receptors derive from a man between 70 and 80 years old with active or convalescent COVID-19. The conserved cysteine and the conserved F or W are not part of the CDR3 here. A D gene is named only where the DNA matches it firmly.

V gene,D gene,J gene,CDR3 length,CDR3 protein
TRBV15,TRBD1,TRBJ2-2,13,ATSRDRARIGELF
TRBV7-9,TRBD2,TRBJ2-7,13,ASSFIAGGAYEQY
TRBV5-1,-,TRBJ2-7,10,ASSQQGYEQY
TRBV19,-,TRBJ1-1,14,ASSLGFTGPNTEAF
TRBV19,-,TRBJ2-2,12,ASRLTVNTGELF
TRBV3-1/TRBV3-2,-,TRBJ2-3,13,ASSQVIASTDTQY
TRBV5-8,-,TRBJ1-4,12,ASSYGTHNEKLF
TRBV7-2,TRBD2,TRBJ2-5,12,ASSQLAGGGTQY
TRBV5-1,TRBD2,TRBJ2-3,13,ASSLGTSNADTQY
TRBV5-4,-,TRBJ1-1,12,ASSLDRQRTEAF
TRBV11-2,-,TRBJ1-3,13,ASSLGTGTSNTIY
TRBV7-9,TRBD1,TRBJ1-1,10,ASSSGGRGAF
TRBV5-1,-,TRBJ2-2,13,ASSLVELNTGELF
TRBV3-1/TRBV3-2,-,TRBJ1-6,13,ASSQDPGYNSPLH
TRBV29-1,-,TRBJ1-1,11,SVERGGDTEAF
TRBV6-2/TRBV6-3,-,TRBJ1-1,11,ASSHGGDTEAF
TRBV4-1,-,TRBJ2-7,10,ASSLPFGEQY
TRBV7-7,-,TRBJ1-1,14,ASSPIGAGVNTEAF
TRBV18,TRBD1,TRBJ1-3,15,ASSPSGTGVSGNTIY
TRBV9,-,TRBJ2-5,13,ASSVGGAEQETQY
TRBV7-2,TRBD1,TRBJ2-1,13,ASSLGQGAYNEQF
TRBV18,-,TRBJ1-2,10,ASSSTSVGYT
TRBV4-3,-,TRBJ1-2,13,ASSQDLWGPYGYT
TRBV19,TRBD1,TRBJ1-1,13,ASSIAGTARTEAF
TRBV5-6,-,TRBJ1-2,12,ASSGAGTPYGYT
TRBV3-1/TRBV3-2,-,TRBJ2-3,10,ASSLFRELQY
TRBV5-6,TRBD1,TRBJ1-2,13,ASSLPTGVAHGYT
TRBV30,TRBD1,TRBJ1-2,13,AFHRGQPLNYGYT
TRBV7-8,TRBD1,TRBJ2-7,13,ASSLARDSSYEQY
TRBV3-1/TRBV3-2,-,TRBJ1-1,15,ASASGTTDGFNTEAF
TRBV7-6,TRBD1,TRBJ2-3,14,ASSLVTGITTDTQY
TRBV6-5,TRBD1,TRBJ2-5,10,ASSQDRETQY
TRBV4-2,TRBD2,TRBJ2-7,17,ASSHPPGLAGGSSYEQY
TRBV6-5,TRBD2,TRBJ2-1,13,ASSSSAGVYNEQF
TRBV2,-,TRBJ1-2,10,ASSVGNYGYT
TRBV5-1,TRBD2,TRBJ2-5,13,ASSKGGGLAETQY
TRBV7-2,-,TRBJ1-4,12,ASESGQGNGKLF
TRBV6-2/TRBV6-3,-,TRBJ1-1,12,ASSYTWEGTEAF
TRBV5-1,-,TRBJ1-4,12,ASSFQTGNEKLF
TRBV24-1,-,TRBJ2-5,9,ATRLQETQY
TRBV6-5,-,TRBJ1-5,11,ASEFYSNQPQH
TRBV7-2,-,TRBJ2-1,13,ASSFRSLRGNEQF
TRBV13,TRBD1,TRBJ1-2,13,ASSRGQIKNYGYT
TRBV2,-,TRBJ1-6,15,ASSPPLGRAGDSPLH
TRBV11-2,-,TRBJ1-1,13,ASSSRGSGDTEAF
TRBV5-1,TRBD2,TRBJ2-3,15,ASSLLASGKSTDTQY
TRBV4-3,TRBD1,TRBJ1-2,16,ASSQDWDRAAANYGYT
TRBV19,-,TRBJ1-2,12,ASSIVQAHYGYT
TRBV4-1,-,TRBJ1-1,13,ASSQAPSMNTEAF
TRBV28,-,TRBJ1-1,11,ASSGFMNTEAF
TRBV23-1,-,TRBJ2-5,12,ASSQTGYLETQY
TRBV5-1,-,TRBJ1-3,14,ASSSQTVDSGNTIY
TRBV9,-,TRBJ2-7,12,ASSVEQGGYEQY
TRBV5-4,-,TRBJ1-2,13,ASSLGAVDFYGYT
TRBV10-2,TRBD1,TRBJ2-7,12,ASSSGGLPIEQY
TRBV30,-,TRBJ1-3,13,AWSPSYSSGNTIY